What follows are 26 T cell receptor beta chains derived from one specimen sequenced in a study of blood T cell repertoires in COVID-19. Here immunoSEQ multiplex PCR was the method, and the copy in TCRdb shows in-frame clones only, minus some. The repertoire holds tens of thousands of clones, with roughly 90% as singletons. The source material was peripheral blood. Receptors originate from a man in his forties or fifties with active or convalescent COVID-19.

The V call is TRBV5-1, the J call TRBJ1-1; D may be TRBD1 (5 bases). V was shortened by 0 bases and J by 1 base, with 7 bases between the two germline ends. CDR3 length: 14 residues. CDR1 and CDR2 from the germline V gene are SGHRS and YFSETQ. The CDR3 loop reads CASSLEGQNTEAFF. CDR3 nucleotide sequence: TGCGCCAGCAGCTTGGAAGGACAGAACACTGAAGCTTTCTTT.

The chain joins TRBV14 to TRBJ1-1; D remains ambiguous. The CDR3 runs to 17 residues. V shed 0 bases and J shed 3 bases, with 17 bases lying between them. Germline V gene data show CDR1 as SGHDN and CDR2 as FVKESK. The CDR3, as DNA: TGTGCCAGCAGCCAAGATTCCCCTCCTGTCGCGGACACTGAAGCTTTCTTT. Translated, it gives CASSQDSPPVADTEAFF.

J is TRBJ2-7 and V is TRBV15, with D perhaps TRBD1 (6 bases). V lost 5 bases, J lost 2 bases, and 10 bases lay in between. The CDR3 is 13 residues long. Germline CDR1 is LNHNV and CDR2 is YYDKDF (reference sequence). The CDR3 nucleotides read TGTGCCACCAGCCGTCAGGGGACCTACGAGCAGTACTTC. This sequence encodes CATSRQGTYEQYF.

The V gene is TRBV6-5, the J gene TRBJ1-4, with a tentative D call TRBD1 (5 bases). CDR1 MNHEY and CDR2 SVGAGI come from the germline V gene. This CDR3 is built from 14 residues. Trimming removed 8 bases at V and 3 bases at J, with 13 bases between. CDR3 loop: CASGKQAANEKLFF. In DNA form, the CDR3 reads TGTGCCAGCGGCAAACAGGCCGCTAATGAAAAACTGTTTTTT.

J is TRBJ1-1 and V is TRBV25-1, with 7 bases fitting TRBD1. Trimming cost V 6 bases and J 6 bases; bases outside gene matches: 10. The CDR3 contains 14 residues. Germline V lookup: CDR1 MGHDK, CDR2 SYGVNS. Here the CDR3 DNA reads TGTGCCAGCAGCGACAAACAGGGGATGGCTGAAGCTTTCTTT. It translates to CASSDKQGMAEAFF.

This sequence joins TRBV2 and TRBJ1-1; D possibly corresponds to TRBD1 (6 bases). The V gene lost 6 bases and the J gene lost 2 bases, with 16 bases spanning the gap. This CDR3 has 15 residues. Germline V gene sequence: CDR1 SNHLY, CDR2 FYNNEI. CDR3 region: CASRTTGSLNTEAFF. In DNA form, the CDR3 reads TGTGCCAGCAGAACCACAGGGTCCCTAAACACTGAAGCTTTCTTT. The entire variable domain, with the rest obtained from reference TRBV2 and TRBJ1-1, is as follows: EPEVTQTPSHQVTQMGQEVILRCVPISNHLYFYWYRQILGQKVEFLVSFYNNEISEKSEIFDDQFSVERPDGSNFTLKIRSTKLEDSAMYFCASRTTGSLNTEAFFGQGTRLTVV.

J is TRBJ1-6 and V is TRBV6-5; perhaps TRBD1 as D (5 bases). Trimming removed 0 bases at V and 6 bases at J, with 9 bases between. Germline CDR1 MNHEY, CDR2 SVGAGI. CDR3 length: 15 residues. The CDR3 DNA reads TGTGCCAGCAGTTACTCGAGTCAGGGTAATTCACCCCTCCACTTT. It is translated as CASSYSSQGNSPLHF.

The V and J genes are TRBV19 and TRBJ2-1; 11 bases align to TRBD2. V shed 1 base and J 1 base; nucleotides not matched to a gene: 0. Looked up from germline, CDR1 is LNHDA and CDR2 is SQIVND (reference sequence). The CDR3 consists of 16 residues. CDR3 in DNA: TGTGCCAGTAGTATAGTAGCGGGGGGGTCCTACAATGAGCAGTTCTTC. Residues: CASSIVAGGSYNEQFF.

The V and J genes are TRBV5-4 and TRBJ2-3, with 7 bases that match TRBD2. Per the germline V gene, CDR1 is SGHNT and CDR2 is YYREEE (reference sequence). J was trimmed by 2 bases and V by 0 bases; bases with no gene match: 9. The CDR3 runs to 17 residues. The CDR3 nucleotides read TGTGCCAGCAGCTTGGCCCCTAGCGGACCTCCCACAGATACGCAGTATTTT. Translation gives CASSLAPSGPPTDTQYF.

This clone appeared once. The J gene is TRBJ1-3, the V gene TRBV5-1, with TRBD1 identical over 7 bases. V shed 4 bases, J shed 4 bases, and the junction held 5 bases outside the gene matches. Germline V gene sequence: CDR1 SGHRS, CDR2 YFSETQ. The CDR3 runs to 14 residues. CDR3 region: CASSHGTAGNTIYF. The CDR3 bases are TGCGCCAGCAGCCACGGGACAGCCGGAAACACCATATATTTT.

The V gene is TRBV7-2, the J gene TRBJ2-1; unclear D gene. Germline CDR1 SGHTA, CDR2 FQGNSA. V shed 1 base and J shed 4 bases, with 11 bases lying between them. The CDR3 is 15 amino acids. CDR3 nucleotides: TGTGCCAGCAGCTTAGTGGCAGACACATACAATGAGCAGTTCTTC. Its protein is CASSLVADTYNEQFF.

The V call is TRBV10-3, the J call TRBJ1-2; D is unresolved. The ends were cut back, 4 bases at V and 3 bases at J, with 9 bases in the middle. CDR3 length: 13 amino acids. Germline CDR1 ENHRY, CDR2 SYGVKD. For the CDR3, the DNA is TGTGCCATCAGTGCAGATCCCTACTATGGCTACACCTTC. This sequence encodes CAISADPYYGYTF.

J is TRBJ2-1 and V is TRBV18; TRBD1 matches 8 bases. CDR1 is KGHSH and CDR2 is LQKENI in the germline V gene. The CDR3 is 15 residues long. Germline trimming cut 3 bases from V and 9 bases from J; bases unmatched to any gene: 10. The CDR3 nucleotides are TGTGCCAGCTCACCGTCGGACAGGGAGGTTAGTGAGCAGTTCTTC. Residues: CASSPSDREVSEQFF. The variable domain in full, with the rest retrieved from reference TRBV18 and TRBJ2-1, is NAGVMQNPRHLVRRRGQEARLRCSPMKGHSHVYWYRQLPEEGLKFMVYLQKENIIDESGMPKERFSAEFPKEGPSILRIQQVVRGDSAAYFCASSPSDREVSEQFFGPGTRLTVL.

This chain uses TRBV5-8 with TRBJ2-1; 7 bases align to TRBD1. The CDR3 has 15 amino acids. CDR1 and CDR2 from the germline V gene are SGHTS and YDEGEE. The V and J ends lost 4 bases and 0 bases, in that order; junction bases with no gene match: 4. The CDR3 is CASSIQGSSYNEQFF. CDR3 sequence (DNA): TGTGCCAGCAGCATACAGGGGAGCTCCTACAATGAGCAGTTCTTC.

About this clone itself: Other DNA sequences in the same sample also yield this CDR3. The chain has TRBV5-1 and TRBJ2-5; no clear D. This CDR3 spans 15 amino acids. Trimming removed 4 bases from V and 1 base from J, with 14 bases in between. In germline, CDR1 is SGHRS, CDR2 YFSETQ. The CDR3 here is CASSPGTTFQETQYF. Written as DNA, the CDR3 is TGCGCCAGCAGCCCCGGTACCACCTTCCAAGAGACCCAGTACTTC. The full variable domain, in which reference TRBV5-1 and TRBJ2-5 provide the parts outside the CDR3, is KAGVTQTPRYLIKTRGQQVTLSCSPISGHRSVSWYQQTPGQGLQFLFEYFSETQRNKGNFPGRFSGRQFSNSRSEMNVSTLELGDSALYLCASSPGTTFQETQYFGPGTRLLVL.

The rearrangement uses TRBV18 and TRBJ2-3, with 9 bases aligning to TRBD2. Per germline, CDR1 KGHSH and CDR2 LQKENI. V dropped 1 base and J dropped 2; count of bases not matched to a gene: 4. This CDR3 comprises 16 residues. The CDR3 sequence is CASSPRRGGNTDTQYF. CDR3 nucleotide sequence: TGTGCCAGCTCACCACGGCGGGGGGGCAACACAGATACGCAGTATTTT.

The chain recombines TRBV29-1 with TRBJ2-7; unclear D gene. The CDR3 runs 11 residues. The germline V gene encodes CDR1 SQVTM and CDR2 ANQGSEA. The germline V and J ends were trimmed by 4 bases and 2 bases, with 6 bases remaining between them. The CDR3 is CSVGSTYEQYF. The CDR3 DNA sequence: TGCAGCGTTGGGTCTACCTACGAGCAGTACTTC.

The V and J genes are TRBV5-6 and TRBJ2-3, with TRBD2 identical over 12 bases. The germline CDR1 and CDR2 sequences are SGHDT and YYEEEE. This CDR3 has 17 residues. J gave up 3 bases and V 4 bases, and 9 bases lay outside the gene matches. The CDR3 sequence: CASSPRLAGVWTDTQYF. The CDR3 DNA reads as TGTGCCAGCAGCCCTAGACTAGCGGGAGTTTGGACAGATACGCAGTATTTT. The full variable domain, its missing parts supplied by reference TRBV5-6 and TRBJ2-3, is DAGVTQSPTHLIKTRGQQVTLRCSPKSGHDTVSWYQQALGQGPQFIFQYYEEEERQRGNFPDRFSGHQFPNYSSELNVNALLLGDSALYLCASSPRLAGVWTDTQYFGPGTRLTVL.

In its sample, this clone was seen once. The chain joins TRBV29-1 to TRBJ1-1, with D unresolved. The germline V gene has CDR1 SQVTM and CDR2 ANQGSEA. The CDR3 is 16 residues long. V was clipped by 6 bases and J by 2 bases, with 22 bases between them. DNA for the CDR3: TGCAGCGTAAAGGTCGGGGTGCGGGTGTACAACACTGAAGCTTTCTTT. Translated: CSVKVGVRVYNTEAFF.

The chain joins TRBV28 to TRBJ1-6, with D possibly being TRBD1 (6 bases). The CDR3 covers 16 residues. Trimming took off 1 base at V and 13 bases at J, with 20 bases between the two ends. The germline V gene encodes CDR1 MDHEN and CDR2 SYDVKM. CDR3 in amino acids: CASSLFPDRTLSPLHF. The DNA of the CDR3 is TGTGCCAGCAGTTTATTTCCGGACAGAACACTATCGCCCCTCCACTTT. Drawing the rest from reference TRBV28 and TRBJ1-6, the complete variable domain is DVKVTQSSRYLVKRTGEKVFLECVQDMDHENMFWYRQDPGLGLRLIYFSYDVKMKEKGDIPEGYSVSREKKERFSLILESASTNQTSMYLCASSLFPDRTLSPLHFGNGTRLTVT.

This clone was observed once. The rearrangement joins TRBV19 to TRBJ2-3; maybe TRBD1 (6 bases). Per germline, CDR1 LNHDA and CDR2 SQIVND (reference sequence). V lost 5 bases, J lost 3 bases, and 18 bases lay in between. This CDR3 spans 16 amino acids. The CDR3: CASSPRGQIITDTQYF. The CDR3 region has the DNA TGTGCCAGTAGTCCCAGGGGTCAAATAATAACAGATACGCAGTATTTT.

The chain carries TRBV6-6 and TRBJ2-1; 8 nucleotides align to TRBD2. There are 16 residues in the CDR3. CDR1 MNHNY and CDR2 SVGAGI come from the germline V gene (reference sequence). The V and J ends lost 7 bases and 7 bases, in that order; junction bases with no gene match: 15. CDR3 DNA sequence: TGTGCCAGCACCAAGTCCAGCATAGCGGGGTTAAATGAGCAGTTCTTC. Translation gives CASTKSSIAGLNEQFF.

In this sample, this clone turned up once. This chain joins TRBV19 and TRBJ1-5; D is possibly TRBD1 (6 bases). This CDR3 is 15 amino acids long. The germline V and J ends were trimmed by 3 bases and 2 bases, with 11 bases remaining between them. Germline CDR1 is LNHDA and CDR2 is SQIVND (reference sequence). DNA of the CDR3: TGTGCCAGTAGTATTCAGGGGCTAGGCAATCAGCCCCAGCATTTT. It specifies CASSIQGLGNQPQHF.

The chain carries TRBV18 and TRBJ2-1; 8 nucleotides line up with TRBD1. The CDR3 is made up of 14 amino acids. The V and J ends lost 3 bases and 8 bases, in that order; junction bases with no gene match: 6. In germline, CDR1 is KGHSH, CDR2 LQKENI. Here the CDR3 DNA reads TGTGCCAGCTCACCGCGGACAGGGTGGCATGAGCAGTTCTTC. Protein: CASSPRTGWHEQFF. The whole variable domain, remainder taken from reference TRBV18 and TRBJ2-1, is NAGVMQNPRHLVRRRGQEARLRCSPMKGHSHVYWYRQLPEEGLKFMVYLQKENIIDESGMPKERFSAEFPKEGPSILRIQQVVRGDSAAYFCASSPRTGWHEQFFGPGTRLTVL.

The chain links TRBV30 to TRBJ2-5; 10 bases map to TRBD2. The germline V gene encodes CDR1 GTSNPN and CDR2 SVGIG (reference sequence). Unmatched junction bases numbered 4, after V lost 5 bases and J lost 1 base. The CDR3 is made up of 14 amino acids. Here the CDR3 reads CAWARLAGQETQYF. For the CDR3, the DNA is TGTGCCTGGGCCAGACTAGCGGGCCAAGAGACCCAGTACTTC.

The CDR3 nucleotides are TGTGCCAGTGCATCGGGAACGAACACCGGGGAGCTGTTTTTT. This codes for CASASGTNTGELFF. The chain uses TRBV19 and TRBJ2-2; D perhaps matches TRBD2 (5 bases). The CDR3 length is 14 residues. V shed 8 bases and J shed 0 bases, with 10 bases lying between them. CDR1 is LNHDA, CDR2 SQIVND, per germline (reference sequence).